Presented here are 12 T cell receptor beta chains from one specimen sequenced in a study of cytomegalovirus exposure and HLA in healthy donors. Vbeta (60) and Jbeta (13) primers were used in the PCR. Libraries were prepared by immunoSEQ multiplex PCR; TCRdb keeps only in-frame clonotypes and omits some of them. The sample has roughly 140,000 clones, 65% to 75% seen once. The sample taken for sequencing was PBMCs. Source of these receptors: a man between 60 and 70 years old in good health and CMV-seronegative.

The rearrangement links TRBV23-1 to TRBJ2-4, with 12 nucleotides matching TRBD2. TRBV23-1 carries the ORF label, with uncertain function. The CDR3 is 21 residues long. V lost 4 bases, J lost 0 bases, and 16 bases stayed unmatched. CDR3 amino acids: CASSLSSLLAGGWIAKNIQYF. The CDR3, as DNA: TGCGCCAGCAGTCTTAGCTCTCTACTAGCGGGAGGTTGGATAGCCAAAAACATTCAGTACTTC.

This clone was seen a few times. The V gene is TRBV7-9, the J gene TRBJ1-6; the match to TRBD1 covers 7 bases. Germline values: CDR1 SEHNR, CDR2 FQNEAQ (reference sequence). J gave up 0 bases and V 0 bases, and 2 bases lay outside the gene matches. There are 17 residues in the CDR3. DNA of the CDR3: TGTGCCAGCAGCTTAGCGGGACAGAGCTCCTATAATTCACCCCTCCACTTT. This codes for CASSLAGQSSYNSPLHF.

A few counts support this clone. V is TRBV30 and J is TRBJ2-2; 13 positions agree with TRBD2. Per the germline V gene, CDR1 is GTSNPN and CDR2 is SVGIG (reference sequence). The CDR3 length is 19 residues. Trimming at V came to 4 bases and at J to 4 bases, leaving 15 bases not matched to a gene. The CDR3 reads CAWTLSTSGRASGTGELFF. The CDR3 nucleotides read TGTGCCTGGACCCTCTCAACTAGCGGGAGGGCCTCGGGCACCGGGGAGCTGTTTTTT.

The genes are TRBV11-1 and TRBJ2-1; a weak D match, TRBD2 (6 bases). From germline, CDR1 is SGHAT and CDR2 FQDESV (reference sequence). The CDR3 is made up of 12 amino acids. Trimming took 4 bases from V and 8 from J, leaving 9 bases between them. The chain's CDR3 is CASSSRGDEQFF. The DNA for the CDR3 is TGTGCCAGCAGCTCTCGCGGGGATGAGCAGTTCTTC.

The chain couples TRBV18 to TRBJ2-1; TRBD2 aligns across 13 bases. V shed 3 bases, J shed 4 bases, and the junction held 0 bases outside the gene matches. The CDR3 has 15 residues. The germline CDR1 and CDR2 sequences are KGHSH and LQKENI. In nucleotides, the CDR3 is TGTGCCAGCTCACCGGGACTAGCGGGATACAATGAGCAGTTCTTC. It translates to CASSPGLAGYNEQFF.

V usage is TRBV18 and J usage is TRBJ2-5; perhaps TRBD1 as D (5 bases). V shed 0 bases and J shed 5 bases, with 10 bases lying between them. The CDR3 extends over 14 amino acids. CDR1 is KGHSH and CDR2 is LQKENI in the germline V gene. The CDR3 DNA follows: TGTGCCAGCTCACCACCGGGGCGGTGGGAGACCCAGTACTTC. It codes for CASSPPGRWETQYF.

The chain is built from TRBV7-8 and TRBJ2-5; possibly TRBD2 for D (5 bases). Germline CDR1 is SGHVS and CDR2 is FQNEAQ. The V and J ends lost 1 base and 1 base respectively, with 16 bases between them. This CDR3 region has 17 residues. The DNA of the CDR3 is TGTGCCAGCAGCTTAGGAGGGCTGGCAGAGTCCCAAGAGACCCAGTACTTC. Its translation is CASSLGGLAESQETQYF.

The chain joins TRBV12-5 to TRBJ2-3; 9 bases agree with TRBD1. This CDR3 comprises 15 residues. Germline trimming cut 1 base from V and 7 bases from J; bases unmatched to any gene: 6. Germline CDR1 reads LGHNT; CDR2 reads FRNRAP. DNA for the CDR3: TGTGCTAGTGGTTTGGACAGGGGGCCTAGGTATACGCAGTATTTT. Its protein is CASGLDRGPRYTQYF.

The chain is built from TRBV5-1 and TRBJ2-5; 9 bases align to TRBD2. Unmatched junction bases numbered 5, after V lost 4 bases and J lost 1 base. CDR1 and CDR2 from the germline V gene are SGHRS and YFSETQ. This CDR3 is built from 15 residues. In nucleotides, the CDR3 is TGCGCCAGCAGCCGACTAGCGGTAATCCAAGAGACCCAGTACTTC. It is translated as CASSRLAVIQETQYF.

This rearrangement joins TRBV6-4 to TRBJ2-3, with D unresolved. The V gene's germline CDR1 is MRHNA and CDR2 SNTAGT. The CDR3 is 14 amino acids. Trimming left V 0 bases short and J 5 bases short, with 9 bases between. The CDR3 sequence: CASSDSPPGDTQYF. Here the CDR3 DNA reads TGTGCCAGCAGTGACTCTCCCCCCGGAGATACGCAGTATTTT.

This clone was seen a handful of times. This rearrangement joins TRBV15 to TRBJ1-1; the match to TRBD1 covers 8 bases. Germline values: CDR1 LNHNV, CDR2 YYDKDF (reference sequence). The CDR3 has 14 amino acids. V lost 5 bases to trimming and J lost 2 bases; unmatched junction nucleotides: 4. The CDR3 reads CATSADRANTEAFF. CDR3 nucleotide sequence: TGTGCCACCAGCGCGGACAGGGCAAACACTGAAGCTTTCTTT.

This chain uses TRBV5-1 with TRBJ1-1, with a weak D call TRBD1 (5 bases). With 0 bases removed from V and 7 bases from J, the gap between germline ends came to 13 bases. The germline V gene encodes CDR1 SGHRS and CDR2 YFSETQ. The CDR3 loop spans 14 amino acids. The CDR3 DNA follows: TGCGCCAGCAGCTTGGCATCGGGGGAGGATGAAGCTTTCTTT. Encoded protein: CASSLASGEDEAFF.